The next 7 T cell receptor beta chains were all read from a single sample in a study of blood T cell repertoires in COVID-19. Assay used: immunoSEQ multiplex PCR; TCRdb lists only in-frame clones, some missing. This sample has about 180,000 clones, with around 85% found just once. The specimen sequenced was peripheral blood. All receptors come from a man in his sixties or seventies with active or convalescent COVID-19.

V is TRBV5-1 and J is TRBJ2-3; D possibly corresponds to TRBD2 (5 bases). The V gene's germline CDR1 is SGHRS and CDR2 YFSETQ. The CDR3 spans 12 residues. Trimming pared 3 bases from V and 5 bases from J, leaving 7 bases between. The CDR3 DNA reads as TGCGCCAGCAGCTCTCGGGGAGATACGCAGTATTTT. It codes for CASSSRGDTQYF. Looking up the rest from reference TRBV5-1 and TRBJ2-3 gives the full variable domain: KAGVTQTPRYLIKTRGQQVTLSCSPISGHRSVSWYQQTPGQGLQFLFEYFSETQRNKGNFPGRFSGRQFSNSRSEMNVSTLELGDSALYLCASSSRGDTQYFGPGTRLTVL.

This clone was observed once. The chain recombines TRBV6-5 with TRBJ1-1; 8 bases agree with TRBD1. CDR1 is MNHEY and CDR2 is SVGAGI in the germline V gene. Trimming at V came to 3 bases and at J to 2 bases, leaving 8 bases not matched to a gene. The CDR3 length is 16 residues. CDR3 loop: CASSYGSGGGNTEAFF. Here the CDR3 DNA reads TGTGCCAGCAGTTATGGGTCAGGGGGCGGAAACACTGAAGCTTTCTTT.

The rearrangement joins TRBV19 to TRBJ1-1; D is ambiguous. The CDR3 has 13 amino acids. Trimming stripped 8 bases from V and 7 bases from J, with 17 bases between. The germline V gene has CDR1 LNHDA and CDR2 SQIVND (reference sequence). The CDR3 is CASSYQATYEAFF. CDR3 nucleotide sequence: TGTGCCAGTTCGTACCAGGCTACATATGAAGCTTTCTTT.

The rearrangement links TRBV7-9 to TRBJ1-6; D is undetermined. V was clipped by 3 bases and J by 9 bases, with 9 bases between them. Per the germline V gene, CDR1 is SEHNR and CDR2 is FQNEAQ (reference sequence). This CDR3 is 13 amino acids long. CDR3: CASSLEDFSPLHF. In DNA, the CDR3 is TGTGCCAGCAGCTTGGAAGACTTTTCACCCCTCCACTTT.

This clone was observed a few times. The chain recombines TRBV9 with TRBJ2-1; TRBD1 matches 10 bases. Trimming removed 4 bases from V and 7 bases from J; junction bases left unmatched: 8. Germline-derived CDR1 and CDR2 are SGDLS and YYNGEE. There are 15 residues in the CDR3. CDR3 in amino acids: CASSPRQGAGNEQFF. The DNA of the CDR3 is TGTGCCAGCAGCCCTCGACAGGGGGCGGGTAATGAGCAGTTCTTC.

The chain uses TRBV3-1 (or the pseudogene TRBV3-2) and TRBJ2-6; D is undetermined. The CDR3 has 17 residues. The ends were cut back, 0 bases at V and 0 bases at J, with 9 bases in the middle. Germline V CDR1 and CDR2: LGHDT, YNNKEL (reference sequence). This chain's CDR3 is CASSQDSQSSGANVLTF. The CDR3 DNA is TGTGCCAGCAGCCAAGATAGCCAGAGCTCTGGGGCCAACGTCCTGACTTTC.

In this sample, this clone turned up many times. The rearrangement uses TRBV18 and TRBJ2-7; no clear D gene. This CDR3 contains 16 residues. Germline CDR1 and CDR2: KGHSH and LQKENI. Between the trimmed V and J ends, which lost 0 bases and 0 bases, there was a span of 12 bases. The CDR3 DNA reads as TGTGCCAGCTCACCACCGGTACACACCAGCTCCTACGAGCAGTACTTC. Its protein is CASSPPVHTSSYEQYF.